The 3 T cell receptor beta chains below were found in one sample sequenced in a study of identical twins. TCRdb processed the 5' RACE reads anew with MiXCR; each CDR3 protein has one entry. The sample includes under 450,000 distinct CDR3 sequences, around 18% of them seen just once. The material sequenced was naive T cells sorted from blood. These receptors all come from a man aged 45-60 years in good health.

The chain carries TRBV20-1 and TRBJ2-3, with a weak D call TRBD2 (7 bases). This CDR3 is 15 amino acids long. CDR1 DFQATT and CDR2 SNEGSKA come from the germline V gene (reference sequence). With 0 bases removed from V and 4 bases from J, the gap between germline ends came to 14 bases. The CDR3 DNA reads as TGCAGTGCTAGAGATATGCAGGGGAGGGCAGATACGCAGTATTTT. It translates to CSARDMQGRADTQYF.

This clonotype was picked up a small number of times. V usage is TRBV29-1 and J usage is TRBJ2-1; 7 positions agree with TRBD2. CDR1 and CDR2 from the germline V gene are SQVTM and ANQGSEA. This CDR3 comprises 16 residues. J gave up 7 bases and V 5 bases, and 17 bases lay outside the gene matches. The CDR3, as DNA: TGCAGCGTTCTTACGCCGGGCCCCGAGGGACTAAATGAGCAGTTCTTC. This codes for CSVLTPGPEGLNEQFF.

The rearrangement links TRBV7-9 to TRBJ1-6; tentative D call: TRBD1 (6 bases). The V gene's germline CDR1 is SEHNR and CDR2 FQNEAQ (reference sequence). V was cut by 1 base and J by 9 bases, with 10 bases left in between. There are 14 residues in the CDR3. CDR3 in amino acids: CASSLVGQTSPLHF. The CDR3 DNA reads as TGTGCCAGCAGCTTAGTCGGACAGACTTCACCCCTCCACTTT.